The T cell receptor (beta chain) described here comes from a study of T cells after yellow fever vaccination. TCR cDNA was made by 5'RACE template switching, adding a universal primer site and UMIs. TCRdb processed the 5' RACE reads anew with MiXCR; each CDR3 protein has one entry. The data show some 670,000 distinct CDR3 sequences, roughly an eighth seen once. In its sample, this clonotype was seen a few times. V lost 2 bases, J lost 2 bases, and 14 bases stayed unmatched. Per germline, CDR1 LGHDT and CDR2 YNNKEL (reference sequence). The CDR3 is 18 amino acids. The TCR was taken from a man aged 25-45 years who received the YFV17D yellow fever vaccine. The sample consisted of PBMCs, taken on the day of the yellow fever booster vaccination. This chain connects TRBV3-1 to TRBJ2-5; TRBD1 agrees at 7 bases. The CDR3 protein is CASSQSWQRGQSQETQYF. Here the CDR3 DNA reads TGTGCCAGCAGCCAAAGCTGGCAACGGGGACAGTCTCAAGAGACCCAGTACTTC.